This entry lists 12 T cell receptor beta chains sequenced from one sample in a study of regulatory T cells in long-lasting Graves disease. Sample time point: persistent/refractory GD, antithyroid drugs over 5 years with positive TRAb. PBMC RNA was the source of the TCR library. Building of the TCR beta libraries involved iRepertoire HTBI primers and Arm-PCR of CDR3 regions. In TCRdb, the multiplex PCR reads were re-called with MiXCR into one record per CDR3 protein. The sample comprises more than 300,000 distinct CDR3 sequences, roughly 25% of which are singletons, and roughly a quarter rests with the top ten. This material consisted of peripheral blood mononuclear cells (PBMCs), taken when the disease was refractory, from a patient treated with antithyroid drugs. The receptors here all came from a woman in her thirties or forties with Graves disease.

The chain recombines TRBV28 with TRBJ2-2; TRBD2 aligns across 9 bases. The CDR3 is made up of 17 amino acids. V lost 3 bases, J lost 6 bases, and 11 bases stayed unmatched. CDR1 and CDR2 from the germline V gene are MDHEN and SYDVKM. The CDR3 DNA is TGTGCCAGCAGTTTTTGGGGATTAGCGGGAGCGGCCGGGGAGCTGTTTTTT. Translation: CASSFWGLAGAAGELFF.

This clonotype was seen ten or more times. The genes are TRBV7-2 and TRBJ2-2; TRBD2 agrees at 8 bases. Germline V gene sequence: CDR1 SGHTA, CDR2 FQGNSA. The CDR3 contains 15 residues. The trim removed 6 bases at V and 7 bases at J, leaving 10 bases unmatched. This CDR3 is CASSNGRAKGGELFF. CDR3 nucleotides: TGTGCCAGCAGTAACGGGAGGGCCAAGGGCGGGGAGCTGTTTTTT.

This clonotype was counted at least ten times. The chain combines TRBV28 with TRBJ2-1; D possibly corresponds to TRBD2 (5 bases). The CDR3 contains 15 residues. The germline gives CDR1 MDHEN, CDR2 SYDVKM. V lost 1 base to trimming and J lost 2 bases, with 9 bases between them. The CDR3 region is CASSLSPGTYNEQFF. In DNA, the CDR3 is TGTGCCAGCAGTTTATCCCCCGGGACCTACAATGAGCAGTTCTTC.

This clonotype was counted a few times. This chain connects TRBV20-1 to TRBJ2-7, with D possibly called TRBD1 or TRBD2 (6 bases each). Germline CDR1 is DFQATT and CDR2 is SNEGSKA (reference sequence). The V end was cut by 4 bases, the J end by 3 bases, with 16 bases between. This CDR3 has 14 residues. This CDR3 is CSAKLRDTNYEQYF. The DNA for the CDR3 is TGCAGTGCTAAGTTGCGGGACACGAACTACGAGCAGTACTTC.

Worth noting for this clonotype: This could be a read error, since a much larger clone is one nucleotide away. V gene TRBV11-2 combines with J gene TRBJ2-1; D remains ambiguous. The V end lost 6 bases, the J end lost 7 bases, and 22 bases lay between the germline ends. From germline, CDR1 is SGHAT and CDR2 FQNNGV. This CDR3 has 16 amino acids. The CDR3 DNA reads TGTGCCAGCAGGGACCCGAGCGAGAGAGTGGGGAATGAGCAGTTCTTC. It yields the protein CASRDPSERVGNEQFF. The whole variable domain, remainder taken from reference TRBV11-2 and TRBJ2-1, is EAGVAQSPRYKIIEKRQSVAFWCNPISGHATLYWYQQILGQGPKLLIQFQNNGVVDDSQLPKDRFSAERLKGVDSTLKIQPAKLEDSAVYLCASRDPSERVGNEQFFGPGTRLTVL.

The chain carries TRBV28 and TRBJ2-3, with 7 nucleotides matching TRBD1. Germline V CDR1 and CDR2: MDHEN, SYDVKM. The J segment lost 2 bases and the V segment lost 7 bases, leaving 6 bases of the junction unmatched. This CDR3 comprises 14 residues. This CDR3 is CASTSGQFTDTQYF. The CDR3 DNA follows: TGTGCCAGCACCTCGGGACAGTTCACAGATACGCAGTATTTT.

This clonotype was seen repeatedly, ten times or more. The genes are TRBV2 and TRBJ2-7, with TRBD1 matching 12 bases. Per the germline V gene, CDR1 is SNHLY and CDR2 is FYNNEI. CDR3 size: 14 residues. After removal of 7 bases from V and 7 bases from J, the junction contained 8 bases not matched to a gene. DNA of the CDR3: TGTGCCAGCACCCCGGGACAGGGGGCGCGAGAGCAGTACTTC. Residues: CASTPGQGAREQYF.

This clonotype was counted many times. This chain connects TRBV27 to TRBJ2-7; the match to TRBD1 covers 10 bases. V lost 5 bases and J lost 3; bases outside the gene matches: 4. Germline V CDR1 and CDR2: MNHEY, SMNVEV (reference sequence). This CDR3 has 14 residues. The CDR3 bases are TGTGCCAGCAGTGCTCGGGACAGGGGCTACGAGCAGTACTTC. Protein product: CASSARDRGYEQYF.

This clonotype has at least ten counts. V is TRBV5-5 and J is TRBJ2-2; D possibly corresponds to TRBD1 (6 bases). Germline assignment: CDR1 SGHKS and CDR2 YYEKEE (reference sequence). This CDR3 is 15 amino acids long. Trimming took 3 bases from V and 6 from J, leaving 15 bases between them. CDR3 sequence reads: CASSSDRGMAGELFF. CDR3 bases: TGTGCCAGCAGCTCGGACAGAGGGATGGCCGGGGAGCTGTTTTTT. Combining the CDR3 with reference TRBV5-5 and TRBJ2-2 gives the whole variable domain DAGVTQSPTHLIKTRGQQVTLRCSPISGHKSVSWYQQVLGQGPQFIFQYYEKEERGRGNFPDRFSARQFPNYSSELNVNALLLGDSALYLCASSSDRGMAGELFFGEGSRLTVL.

On this clonotype itself: This may arise from a read error, as a much more abundant clone is one base away. The J gene is TRBJ1-5, the V gene TRBV20-1, with 8 bases aligning to TRBD1. CDR3 size: 15 residues. The junction had 8 bases not matched to a gene; V was cut back by 3 bases and J by 4 bases. CDR1 is DFQATT and CDR2 is SNEGSKA in the germline V gene (reference sequence). CDR3 residues: CSASRQGITNQPQHF. CDR3 bases: TGCAGTGCTAGTCGACAGGGGATAACGAATCAGCCCCAGCATTTT.

There are many counts of this clonotype. The V and J genes are TRBV19 and TRBJ1-2; D is possibly TRBD1 (5 bases). Germline values: CDR1 LNHDA, CDR2 SQIVND (reference sequence). CDR3 length equals 16 residues. The ends were cut back, 5 bases at V and 4 bases at J, with 20 bases in the middle. CDR3 nucleotide sequence: TGTGCCAGTAGTGCCGATCCTACCAGGGAAAGCTATGGCTACACCTTC. Protein: CASSADPTRESYGYTF.

This clonotype was counted between two and nine times. The rearrangement links TRBV29-1 to TRBJ1-1; 9 nucleotides align to TRBD1. The CDR3 contains 14 residues. With 3 bases clipped from V and 6 bases from J, the junction kept 8 bases outside the gene matches. CDR1 is SQVTM, CDR2 ANQGSEA, per germline. The CDR3 is CSVDTGTGFSEAFF. The CDR3, as DNA: TGCAGCGTTGACACCGGGACAGGGTTCTCTGAAGCTTTCTTT.